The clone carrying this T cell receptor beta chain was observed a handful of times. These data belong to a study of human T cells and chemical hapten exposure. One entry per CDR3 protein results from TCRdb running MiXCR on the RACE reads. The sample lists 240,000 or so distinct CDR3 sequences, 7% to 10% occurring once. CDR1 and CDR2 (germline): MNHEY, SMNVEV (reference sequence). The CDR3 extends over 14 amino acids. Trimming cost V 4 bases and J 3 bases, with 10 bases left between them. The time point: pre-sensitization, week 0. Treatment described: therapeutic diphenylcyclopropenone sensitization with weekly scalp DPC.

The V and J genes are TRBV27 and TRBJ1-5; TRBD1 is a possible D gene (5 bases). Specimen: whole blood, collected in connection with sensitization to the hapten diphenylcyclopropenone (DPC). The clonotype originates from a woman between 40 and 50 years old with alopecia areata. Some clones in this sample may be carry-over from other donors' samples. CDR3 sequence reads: CASSSGLANQPQHF. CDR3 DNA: TGTGCCAGCAGTTCGGGGCTGGCCAATCAGCCCCAGCATTTT.